The rows below give T cell receptor beta chains drawn from one sample of a study of cytomegalovirus exposure and HLA in healthy donors. Clones were sequenced by immunoSEQ multiplex PCR, and TCRdb holds only the in-frame ones, with some missing. The sample yields some 30,000 clones, 84% seen once. The sequencing input was PBMCs. All receptors derive from a woman aged 18 to 35 in good health and CMV-seronegative. CDR3s include the opening cysteine and the closing phenylalanine or tryptophan. The D gene is left open where the match is weak. Rows may omit the clone size; those that give it use once, few, many or a size class.

v_call: TRBV5-3
d_call: TRBD2
j_call: TRBJ2-6
clone_size: -
cdr3_aa: CARSSILAGTLSGANVLTF
cdr3_nt: TGTGCCAGAAGCTCGATCTTAGCGGGGACGCTCTCTGGGGCCAACGTCCTGACTTTC

v_call: TRBV4-3
d_call: TRBD1
j_call: TRBJ1-1
clone_size: -
cdr3_aa: CASSQDWTGNTEAFF
cdr3_nt: TGCGCCAGCAGCCAAGATTGGACAGGGAACACTGAAGCTTTCTTT

v_call: TRBV28
d_call: TRBD1
j_call: TRBJ2-1
clone_size: -
cdr3_aa: CASRTDRGPGLEQFF
cdr3_nt: TGTGCCAGCAGAACCGACAGGGGCCCGGGGTTAGAGCAGTTCTTC

v_call: TRBV18
d_call: TRBD1
j_call: TRBJ1-2
clone_size: -
cdr3_aa: CASSHAGQGYGYTF
cdr3_nt: TGTGCCAGCTCACATGCGGGACAGGGGTATGGCTACACCTTC

v_call: TRBV28
d_call: -
j_call: TRBJ2-7
clone_size: -
cdr3_aa: CASRRGSGEQYF
cdr3_nt: TGTGCCAGCAGGCGGGGATCGGGCGAGCAGTACTTC

v_call: TRBV28
d_call: -
j_call: TRBJ2-5
clone_size: -
cdr3_aa: CASRLTFQETQYF
cdr3_nt: TGTGCCAGCCGCCTGACTTTCCAAGAGACCCAGTACTTC

v_call: TRBV5-1
d_call: TRBD1
j_call: TRBJ2-5
clone_size: -
cdr3_aa: CASSATGTGVSEQYF
cdr3_nt: TGCGCCAGCAGCGCCACCGGGACAGGGGTGAGTGAGCAGTACTTC

v_call: TRBV6-5
d_call: -
j_call: TRBJ1-3
clone_size: once
cdr3_aa: CASSAPRGNTIYF
cdr3_nt: TGTGCCAGCAGTGCACCTCGGGGGAACACCATATATTTT

v_call: TRBV7-2
d_call: -
j_call: TRBJ1-5
clone_size: -
cdr3_aa: CASRRQDNQPQHF
cdr3_nt: TGTGCCAGCAGAAGACAGGACAATCAGCCCCAGCATTTT

v_call: TRBV7-9
d_call: TRBD1
j_call: TRBJ2-7
clone_size: -
cdr3_aa: CASSLSGTGYEQYF
cdr3_nt: TGTGCCAGCAGCTTGTCCGGGACAGGGTACGAGCAGTACTTC

v_call: TRBV7-9
d_call: -
j_call: TRBJ2-7
clone_size: -
cdr3_aa: CSSSQQGYEQYF
cdr3_nt: TGTTCCAGCAGCCAACAGGGCTACGAGCAGTACTTC

v_call: TRBV12-5
d_call: -
j_call: TRBJ1-3
clone_size: once
cdr3_aa: CASGLVGDITNSGNTIYF
cdr3_nt: TGTGCTAGTGGCCTCGTTGGGGACATAACTAACTCTGGAAACACCATATATTTT

v_call: TRBV7-2
d_call: -
j_call: TRBJ2-4
clone_size: -
cdr3_aa: CASSPRRGRRDIQYF
cdr3_nt: TGTGCCAGCAGCCCCCGGCGGGGGCGGAGGGACATTCAGTACTTC

v_call: TRBV6-1
d_call: -
j_call: TRBJ1-4
clone_size: once
cdr3_aa: CASRRQDEKLFF
cdr3_nt: TGTGCCAGCAGACGACAGGATGAAAAACTGTTTTTT

v_call: TRBV4-3
d_call: -
j_call: TRBJ2-1
clone_size: few
cdr3_aa: CASSPETAYNEQFF
cdr3_nt: TGCGCCAGCAGCCCCGAGACAGCCTACAATGAGCAGTTCTTC

v_call: TRBV7-9
d_call: TRBD2
j_call: TRBJ2-1
clone_size: -
cdr3_aa: CASSHSAGSYNEQFF
cdr3_nt: TGTGCCAGCAGCCATTCAGCGGGGTCATACAATGAGCAGTTCTTC

v_call: TRBV5-4
d_call: TRBD2
j_call: TRBJ2-7
clone_size: -
cdr3_aa: CASRPGLAEMGEQYF
cdr3_nt: TGTGCCAGCAGACCCGGACTAGCGGAGATGGGCGAGCAGTACTTC

v_call: TRBV19
d_call: -
j_call: TRBJ1-5
clone_size: once
cdr3_aa: CASTPDGQGQPQHF
cdr3_nt: TGTGCCAGTACCCCAGATGGGCAGGGGCAGCCCCAGCATTTT

v_call: TRBV7-9
d_call: -
j_call: TRBJ1-5
clone_size: -
cdr3_aa: CSSSLGPSHRGQPQHF
cdr3_nt: TGTTCCAGCAGCTTAGGTCCCTCCCACAGAGGGCAGCCCCAGCATTTT

v_call: TRBV7-6
d_call: TRBD1
j_call: TRBJ1-6
clone_size: -
cdr3_aa: CASSPMSQGNSPLHF
cdr3_nt: TGTGCCAGCAGCCCAATGTCACAGGGGAATTCACCCCTCCACTTT

v_call: TRBV5-6
d_call: TRBD1
j_call: TRBJ1-5
clone_size: -
cdr3_aa: CASSLDSDRGYQPQNF
cdr3_nt: TGTGCCAGCAGCCTGGATTCCGACAGGGGCTATCAGCCCCAGAATTTT

v_call: TRBV10-3
d_call: TRBD1
j_call: TRBJ1-2
clone_size: -
cdr3_aa: CAIRTGLEGYTF
cdr3_nt: TGTGCCATCAGGACAGGGTTAGAGGGCTACACCTTC

v_call: TRBV6-5
d_call: TRBD2
j_call: TRBJ2-5
clone_size: -
cdr3_aa: CASGDSGGEETQYF
cdr3_nt: TGTGCCAGCGGGGATAGCGGGGGAGAAGAGACCCAGTACTTC